These 26 T cell receptor beta chains were all obtained from the same sample, sequenced in a study of blood T cells in healthy people across ages. Using a J-beta primer mix together with a sample-barcoded 5' primer, a second PCR was run for about 6 to 11 cycles. TCRdb recomputed calls from the 5' RACE reads with MiXCR, one row per CDR3 protein. The repertoire has roughly 720,000 distinct CDR3 sequences, 50% to 65% of them found once; the top ten carry 40% to 50%. Sequenced: blood. The receptor source for this set is a man older than 75 in good health.

The chain carries TRBV6-5 and TRBJ2-3; possible D gene TRBD2, 5 bases. V lost 1 base, J lost 3 bases, and 11 bases lay in between. CDR3 length equals 15 residues. Germline CDR1 reads MNHEY; CDR2 reads SVGAGI. The CDR3 loop is CASSYFGIGTDTQYF. DNA for the CDR3: TGTGCCAGCAGTTACTTCGGGATAGGAACAGATACGCAGTATTTT.

This clonotype was counted a single time. This chain joins TRBV12-3 or TRBV12-4 and TRBJ2-7, with TRBD2 matching 8 bases. This CDR3 has 15 amino acids. The J segment lost 3 bases and the V segment lost 2 bases, leaving 6 bases of the junction unmatched. The chain's CDR3 is CASSLLGLARYEQYF. The DNA for the CDR3 is TGTGCCAGCAGTTTATTAGGACTAGCCCGCTACGAGCAGTACTTC.

The rearrangement links TRBV5-1 to TRBJ2-7; the D gene is possibly TRBD1 (5 bases). Germline lookup yields CDR1 SGHRS and CDR2 YFSETQ. Trimming removed 0 bases at V and 0 bases at J, with 13 bases between. This CDR3 is built from 16 residues. Here the CDR3 reads CASSLDQGRSSYEQYF. The CDR3 bases are TGCGCCAGCAGCTTGGATCAGGGTCGGAGCTCCTACGAGCAGTACTTC.

The chain employs TRBV30 and TRBJ2-7, with unresolved D. This CDR3 contains 12 residues. In germline, CDR1 is GTSNPN, CDR2 SVGIG (reference sequence). The germline V and J ends were trimmed by 3 bases and 2 bases, with 8 bases remaining between them. The chain's CDR3 is CAWRTDAYEQYF. CDR3 in DNA: TGTGCCTGGAGGACGGACGCCTACGAGCAGTACTTC. The full variable domain, in which reference TRBV30 and TRBJ2-7 provide the parts outside the CDR3, is SQTIHQWPATLVQPVGSPLSLECTVEGTSNPNLYWYRQAAGRGLQLLFYSVGIGQISSEVPQNLSASRPQDRQFILSSKKLLLSDSGFYLCAWRTDAYEQYFGPGTRLTVT.

The J gene is TRBJ2-4, the V gene TRBV27; D not resolved. V was trimmed by 8 bases and J by 13 bases, leaving 18 bases between them. The CDR3 loop spans 12 amino acids. Germline V gives CDR1 MNHEY, CDR2 SMNVEV (reference sequence). DNA of the CDR3: TGTGCCAGCTCCTCTCCTACGGGTGAGCAGTACTTC. Amino acid sequence: CASSSPTGEQYF.

The chain couples TRBV6-5 to TRBJ1-6; 7 bases align to TRBD1. V lost 5 bases and J lost 7; bases outside the gene matches: 8. The CDR3 runs 15 residues. The germline V gene encodes CDR1 MNHEY and CDR2 SVGAGI. DNA for the CDR3: TGTGCCAGCAGTCCGCAGACAGGGAGGAATTCACCCCTCCACTTT. This sequence encodes CASSPQTGRNSPLHF.

With respect to this clonotype: A much larger clone differs by one base, so this may be a read error. The chain has TRBV29-1 and TRBJ2-6; D uncertain. The CDR3 is made up of 13 amino acids. With 7 bases removed from V and 0 bases from J, the gap between germline ends came to 7 bases. The V gene's germline CDR1 is SQVTM and CDR2 ANQGSEA. CDR3 region: CSAGSSGANVLTF. The CDR3 region has the DNA TGCAGCGCTGGAAGCTCTGGGGCCAACGTCCTGACTTTC.

This clonotype was seen more than once but under ten times. This chain joins TRBV6-6 and TRBJ2-5; possible D gene TRBD1, 5 bases. Trimming removed 2 bases at V and 12 bases at J, with 19 bases between. From germline, CDR1 is MNHNY and CDR2 SVGAGI (reference sequence). The CDR3 has 14 residues. The CDR3 DNA reads as TGTGCCAGCAGTTACCCCGAACTATGGGTGACAGAGTACTTC. Its protein product is CASSYPELWVTEYF.

The chain recombines TRBV27 with TRBJ2-3; D may be TRBD1 or TRBD2 (5 bases each). Germline V CDR1 and CDR2: MNHEY, SMNVEV (reference sequence). With 6 bases removed from V and 0 bases from J, the gap between germline ends came to 16 bases. The CDR3 runs 16 residues. The CDR3: CASSPPGALSTDTQYF. For the CDR3, the DNA is TGTGCCAGCAGCCCCCCCGGGGCCCTTAGCACAGATACGCAGTATTTT.

This sequence joins TRBV7-8 and TRBJ2-3; weak D call: TRBD2 (5 bases). The V gene lost 5 bases and the J gene lost 5 bases, with 14 bases spanning the gap. This CDR3 has 14 residues. Germline V CDR1 and CDR2: SGHVS, FQNEAQ. The DNA for the CDR3 is TGTGCCAGCAGCCCAGAGCGCGGGTTAGATACGCAGTATTTT. Residues: CASSPERGLDTQYF.

V is TRBV29-1 and J is TRBJ2-4, with no clear D. Matching the DNA end better, TRBJ2-5 makes the J call doubtful. The CDR3 is made up of 15 amino acids. Germline V gene lookup returns CDR1 SQVTM and CDR2 ANQGSEA. The CDR3 region has the DNA TGCAGCGTTGAACTCCTGGTCTTAGTTGGTGAGACCCAGTACTTC. Amino acid sequence: CSVELLVLVGETQYF.

The rearrangement joins TRBV21-1 to TRBJ2-4; TRBD1 is the table's D call, not checked against the DNA. The DNA matches TRBJ2-5 better at its end, which makes the J call doubtful. TRBV21-1 is designated a pseudogene. The CDR3 has 16 residues. CDR3 coding DNA: TGTGCCAGCAGCAATCCCCGGACAGGCAGGGGAGAGACCCAGTACTTC. Translating it yields CASSNPRTGRGETQYF.

The J gene is TRBJ2-7, the V gene TRBV29-1; D perhaps matches TRBD2 (7 bases). The V end was cut by 6 bases, the J end by 0 bases, with 15 bases between. Germline CDR1 and CDR2: SQVTM and ANQGSEA. CDR3 size: 14 residues. CDR3 nucleotide sequence: TGCAGCGTGAAGGGGGGGACGGCCTCCTACGAGCAGTACTTC. As protein: CSVKGGTASYEQYF.

The J gene is TRBJ2-5, the V gene TRBV27; D may be TRBD1 or TRBD2 (5 bases each). Per germline, CDR1 MNHEY and CDR2 SMNVEV (reference sequence). The CDR3 is 14 residues long. V was trimmed by 3 bases and J by 7 bases, leaving 15 bases between them. CDR3 coding DNA: TGTGCCAGCAGTTTTCGGGGACCGCCGGGGACCCAGTACTTC. Its translation is CASSFRGPPGTQYF.

This clonotype has just a few counts. The chain links TRBV12-3 or TRBV12-4 to TRBJ2-5; D could derive from TRBD1 or TRBD2 (5 bases each). The V end was cut by 5 bases, the J end by 11 bases, with 21 bases between. The CDR3 covers 14 residues. The CDR3 region is CASSLRDLRKEQYF. CDR3 in DNA: TGTGCCAGCAGTCTCCGGGACCTAAGGAAAGAGCAGTACTTC.

The genes are TRBV7-9 and TRBJ2-5, with a possible D match to TRBD1 (5 bases). Trimming pared 1 base from V and 1 base from J, leaving 10 bases between. In germline, CDR1 is SEHNR, CDR2 FQNEAQ (reference sequence). The CDR3 has 15 amino acids. The DNA of the CDR3 is TGTGCCAGCAGCTTAGAGGGGCGGAGCCAAGAGACCCAGTACTTC. Its translation is CASSLEGRSQETQYF.

Remarks on this clonotype: This sequence may be a read error, since a much larger clone differs from it by one base. The chain couples TRBV29-1 to TRBJ2-7; 8 bases line up with TRBD1. The V segment lost 7 bases and the J segment 0 bases; nucleotides outside the gene matches: 5. Germline CDR1 reads SQVTM; CDR2 reads ANQGSEA. This CDR3 is built from 13 residues. The CDR3 nucleotides are TGCAGCGGCCGGACAGGGAGCTCCTACGAGCAGTACTTC. Its translation is CSGRTGSSYEQYF.

V gene TRBV28 combines with J gene TRBJ2-7; TRBD1 is a possible D gene (5 bases). Trimming stripped 7 bases from V and 4 bases from J, with 11 bases between. CDR3 length: 12 residues. From germline, CDR1 is MDHEN and CDR2 SYDVKM. The CDR3, as DNA: TGTGCCAGCAACCGCCAGGGATACGAGCAGTACTTC. It yields the protein CASNRQGYEQYF.

The J gene is TRBJ2-6, the V gene TRBV6-6, with 8 bases that match TRBD1. Germline-derived CDR1 and CDR2 are MNHNY and SVGAGI (reference sequence). Unmatched junction bases numbered 6, after V lost 5 bases and J lost 0 bases. CDR3 length: 17 amino acids. This CDR3 reads CASSRDRLRSGANVLTF. CDR3 nucleotide sequence: TGTGCCAGCAGTCGGGACAGGCTTCGCTCTGGGGCCAACGTCCTGACTTTC.

This chain joins TRBV15 and TRBJ2-3; TRBD1 matches at 9 bases. The CDR3 covers 15 residues. After removal of 4 bases from V and 14 bases from J, the junction contained 16 bases not matched to a gene. Germline CDR1 reads LNHNV; CDR2 reads YYDKDF (reference sequence). The DNA of the CDR3 is TGTGCCACCAGCATTGGACAGGGGTTCCACAGATACGCGTATTTT. Protein sequence: CATSIGQGFHRYAYF.

This clonotype was picked up many times. The chain carries TRBV6-6 and TRBJ2-3; 7 nucleotides align to TRBD2. V gave up 2 bases and J gave up 0 bases; unmatched junction bases: 8. Per germline, CDR1 MNHNY and CDR2 SVGAGI (reference sequence). The CDR3 runs to 17 residues. The CDR3 loop reads CASSYGASGYSTDTQYF. CDR3 coding DNA: TGTGCCAGCAGTTACGGGGCTAGCGGTTATAGCACAGATACGCAGTATTTT.

This clonotype was counted at least ten times. The V and J genes are TRBV5-1 and TRBJ2-7; TRBD1 aligns across 8 bases. The trim removed 4 bases at V and 4 bases at J, leaving 4 bases unmatched. CDR3 length equals 13 residues. CDR1 is SGHRS, CDR2 YFSETQ, per germline. The CDR3 coding sequence is TGCGCCAGCAGCCCGGGACAGGTTTACGAGCAGTACTTC. This encodes CASSPGQVYEQYF.

CDR3 region: CASSLASYTQYF. The DNA for the CDR3 is TGTGCCAGCAGCTTGGCATCTTATACGCAGTATTTT. The chain combines TRBV5-6 with TRBJ2-3; D uncertain. Germline V CDR1 and CDR2: SGHDT, YYEEEE. Trimming shortened V by 0 bases and J by 7 bases, and 6 bases separated the two germline ends. This CDR3 comprises 12 residues.

Ten or more counts support this clonotype. The chain recombines TRBV12-3 or TRBV12-4 with TRBJ2-1, with 13 bases lining up with TRBD2. J was trimmed by 12 bases and V by 4 bases; bases with no gene match: 9. The CDR3 loop spans 15 amino acids. CDR3 amino acids: CASSSGTSGNYVQFF. The CDR3 DNA reads as TGTGCCAGCAGTTCCGGGACTAGCGGGAATTATGTGCAGTTCTTC.

The chain links TRBV24-1 to TRBJ2-4, with 10 bases fitting TRBD2. The germline gives CDR1 KGHDR, CDR2 SFDVKD. The CDR3 has 14 residues. The V gene end was trimmed by 7 bases and the J gene end by 7 bases; junction bases not matched to a gene: 6. The DNA of the CDR3 is TGTGCCACCAGAACTAGCGGGATTTGGAACATTCAGTACTTC. Amino acid sequence: CATRTSGIWNIQYF.

The rearrangement uses TRBV18 and TRBJ1-6; no definite D call. Trimming took off 1 base at V and 7 bases at J, with 8 bases between the two ends. Germline CDR1 and CDR2: KGHSH and LQKENI. CDR3 size: 14 residues. CDR3 bases: TGTGCCAGCTCACCACGGGTAGGGAATTCACCCCTCCACTTT. As protein: CASSPRVGNSPLHF. The full variable domain, completed using reference TRBV18 and TRBJ1-6, is NAGVMQNPRHLVRRRGQEARLRCSPMKGHSHVYWYRQLPEEGLKFMVYLQKENIIDESGMPKERFSAEFPKEGPSILRIQQVVRGDSAAYFCASSPRVGNSPLHFGNGTRLTVT.